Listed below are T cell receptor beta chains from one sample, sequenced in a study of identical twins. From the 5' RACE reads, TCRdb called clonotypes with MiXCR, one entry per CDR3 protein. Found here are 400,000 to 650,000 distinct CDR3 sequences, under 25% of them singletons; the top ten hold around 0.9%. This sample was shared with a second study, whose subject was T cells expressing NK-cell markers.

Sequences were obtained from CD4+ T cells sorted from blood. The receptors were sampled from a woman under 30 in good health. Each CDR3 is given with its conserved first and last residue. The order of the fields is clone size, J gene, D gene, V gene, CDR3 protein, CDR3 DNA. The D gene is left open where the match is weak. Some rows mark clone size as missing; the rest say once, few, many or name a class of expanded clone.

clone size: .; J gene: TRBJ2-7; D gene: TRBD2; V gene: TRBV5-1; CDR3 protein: CASSLALADNYEQYF; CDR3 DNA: TGCGCCAGCAGCTTGGCACTAGCGGATAATTACGAGCAGTACTTC
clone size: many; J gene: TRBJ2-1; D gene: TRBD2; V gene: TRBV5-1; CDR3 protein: CASSLVGLAEYNEQFF; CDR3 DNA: TGCGCCAGCAGCTTGGTAGGACTAGCGGAGTACAATGAGCAGTTCTTC
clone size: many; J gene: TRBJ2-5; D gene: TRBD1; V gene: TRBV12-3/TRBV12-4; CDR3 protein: CASSQTGVETQYF; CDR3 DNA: TGTGCCAGCAGTCAAACAGGGGTAGAGACCCAGTACTTC
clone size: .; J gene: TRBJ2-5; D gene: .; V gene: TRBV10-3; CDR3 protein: CAISEPRETQYF; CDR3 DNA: TGTGCCATCAGTGAGCCTCGGGAGACCCAGTACTTC
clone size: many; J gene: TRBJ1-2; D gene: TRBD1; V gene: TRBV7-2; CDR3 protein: CASSSAPGGVAPPYKGYTF; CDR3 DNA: TGTGCCAGCAGCTCCGCGCCAGGGGGGGTTGCCCCCCCCTATAAAGGCTACACCTTC
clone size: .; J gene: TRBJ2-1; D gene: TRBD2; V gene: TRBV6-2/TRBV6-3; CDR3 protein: CASSYSSSSGRATGDNEQFF; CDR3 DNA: TGTGCCAGCAGTTACTCGAGTAGTAGCGGGAGGGCCACAGGTGACAATGAGCAGTTCTTC
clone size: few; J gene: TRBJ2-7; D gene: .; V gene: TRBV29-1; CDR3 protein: CSVGGPVTGHYEQYF; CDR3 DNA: TGCAGCGTGGGGGGGCCCGTGACAGGTCACTACGAGCAGTACTTC
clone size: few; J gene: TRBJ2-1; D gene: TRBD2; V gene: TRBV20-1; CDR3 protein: CSAKRLAGGHNEQFF; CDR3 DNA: TGCAGTGCTAAACGGCTAGCGGGAGGGCACAATGAGCAGTTCTTC
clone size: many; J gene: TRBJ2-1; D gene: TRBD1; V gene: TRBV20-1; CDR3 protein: CSADGQEDSYNEQFF; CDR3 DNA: TGCAGTGCAGACGGACAGGAAGACTCCTACAATGAGCAGTTCTTC
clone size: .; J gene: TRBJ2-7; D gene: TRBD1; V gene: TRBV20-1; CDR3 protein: CSARMQGAAYEQYF; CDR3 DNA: TGCAGTGCTAGAATGCAGGGGGCCGCCTACGAGCAGTACTTC
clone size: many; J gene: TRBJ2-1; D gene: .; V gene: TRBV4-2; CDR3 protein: CASSQTSRGSYNEQFF; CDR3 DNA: TGTGCCAGCAGCCAGACTAGTAGGGGCTCCTACAATGAGCAGTTCTTC
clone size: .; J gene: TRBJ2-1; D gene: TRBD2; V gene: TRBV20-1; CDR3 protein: CSARSPGLAGGQFF; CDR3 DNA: TGCAGTGCTAGATCTCCGGGACTAGCGGGGGGGCAGTTCTTC
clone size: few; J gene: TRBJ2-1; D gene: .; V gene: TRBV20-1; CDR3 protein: CSAHSHKGRGEQFF; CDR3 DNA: TGCAGTGCGCACAGTCATAAGGGAAGAGGGGAGCAGTTCTTC
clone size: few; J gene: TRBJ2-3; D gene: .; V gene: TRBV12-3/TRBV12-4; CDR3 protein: CASRKGGKMIDTQYF; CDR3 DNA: TGTGCCAGCAGGAAGGGCGGGAAAATGATAGATACGCAGTATTTT
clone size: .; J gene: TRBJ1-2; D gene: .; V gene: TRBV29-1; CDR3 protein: CSVLDRDYGYTF; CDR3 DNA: TGCAGCGTACTGGACAGAGACTATGGCTACACCTTC
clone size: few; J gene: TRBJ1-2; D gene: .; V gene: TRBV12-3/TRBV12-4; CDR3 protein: CASSLGLGPLGGLYTF; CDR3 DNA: TGTGCCAGCAGTTTAGGGCTAGGACCGTTGGGGGGTCTCTACACCTTC
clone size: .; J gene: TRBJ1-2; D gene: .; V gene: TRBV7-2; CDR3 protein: CASSLVADGYTF; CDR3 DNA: TGTGCCAGCAGCTTAGTTGCGGACGGCTACACCTTC
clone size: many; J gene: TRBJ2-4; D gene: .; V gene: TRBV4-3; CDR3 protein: CASSQDLAGGPLVNIQYF; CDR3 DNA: TGCGCCAGCAGCCAAGACTTGGCAGGGGGGCCCCTCGTGAACATTCAGTACTTC
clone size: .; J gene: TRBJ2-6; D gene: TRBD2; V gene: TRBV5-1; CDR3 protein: CASTLLERGGNSGANVLTF; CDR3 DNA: TGCGCCAGCACCCTTTTGGAGCGGGGAGGAAACTCTGGGGCCAACGTCCTGACTTTC
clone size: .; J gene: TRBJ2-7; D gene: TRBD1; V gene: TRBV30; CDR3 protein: CACGRPTGGVTYEQYF; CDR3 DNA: TGTGCCTGCGGTCGTCCGACAGGGGGCGTAACCTACGAGCAGTACTTC
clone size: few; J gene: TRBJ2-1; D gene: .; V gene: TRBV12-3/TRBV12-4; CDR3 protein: CASSLASSANEQFF; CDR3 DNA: TGTGCCAGCAGTTTAGCATCAAGCGCCAATGAGCAGTTCTTC
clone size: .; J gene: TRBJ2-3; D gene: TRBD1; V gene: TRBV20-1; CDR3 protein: CSAEPDRGMTDTQYF; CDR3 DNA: TGCAGTGCGGAACCGGACAGGGGGATGACAGATACGCAGTATTTT
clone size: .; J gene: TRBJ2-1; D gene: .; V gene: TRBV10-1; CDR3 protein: CASSENGGSGYNEQFF; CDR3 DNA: TGCGCCAGCAGCGAAAATGGGGGGAGCGGGTACAATGAGCAGTTCTTC
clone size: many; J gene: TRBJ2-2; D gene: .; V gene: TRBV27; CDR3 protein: CASSFRGGGNTGELFF; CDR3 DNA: TGTGCCAGCAGTTTCAGAGGAGGGGGGAACACCGGGGAGCTGTTTTTT
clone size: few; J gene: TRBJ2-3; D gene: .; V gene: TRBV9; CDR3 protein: CASSVGSGQDTQYF; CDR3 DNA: TGTGCCAGCAGCGTAGGGTCAGGTCAGGATACGCAGTATTTT
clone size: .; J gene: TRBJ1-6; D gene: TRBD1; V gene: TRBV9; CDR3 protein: CASSPGQGVTLHF; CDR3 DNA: TGTGCCAGCAGCCCAGGACAGGGGGTTACCCTCCACTTT
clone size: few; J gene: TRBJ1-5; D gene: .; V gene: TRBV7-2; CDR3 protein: CASSSTAQSLQPQHF; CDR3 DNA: TGTGCCAGCAGCTCAACGGCTCAAAGCTTGCAGCCCCAGCATTTT
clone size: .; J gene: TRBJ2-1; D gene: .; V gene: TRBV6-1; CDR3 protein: CASIQPGAARTLFF; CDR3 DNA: TGTGCCAGCATTCAACCCGGGGCAGCTCGAACTCTGTTCTTC
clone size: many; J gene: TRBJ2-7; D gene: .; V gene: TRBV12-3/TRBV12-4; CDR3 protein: CASSFQGFRRYF; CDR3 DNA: TGTGCCAGCAGTTTCCAGGGGTTCAGGCGGTACTTC
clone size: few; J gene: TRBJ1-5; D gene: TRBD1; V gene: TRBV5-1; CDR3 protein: CASSPSGTGNQPQHF; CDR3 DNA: TGCGCCAGCAGTCCCTCCGGGACAGGAAATCAGCCCCAGCATTTT
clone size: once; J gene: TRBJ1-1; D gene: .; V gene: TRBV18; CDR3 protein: CASSQIQYGEAFF; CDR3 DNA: TGTGCCAGCTCACAAATTCAATACGGTGAAGCTTTCTTT
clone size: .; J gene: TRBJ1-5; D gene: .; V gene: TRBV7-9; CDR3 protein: CASSQTGDSNQPQHF; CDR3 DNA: TGTGCCAGCAGCCAGACAGGTGATAGCAATCAGCCCCAGCATTTT
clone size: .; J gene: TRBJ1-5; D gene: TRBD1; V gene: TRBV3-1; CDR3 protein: CASSQWTGGDSNQPQHF; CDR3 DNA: TGTGCCAGCAGCCAATGGACAGGGGGGGATAGCAATCAGCCCCAGCATTTT
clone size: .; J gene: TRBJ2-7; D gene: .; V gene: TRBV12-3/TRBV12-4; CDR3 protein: CASRSGGVYEQYF; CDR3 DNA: TGTGCCAGCCGATCAGGAGGGGTCTACGAGCAGTACTTC
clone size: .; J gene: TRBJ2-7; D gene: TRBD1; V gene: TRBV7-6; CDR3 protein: CASSFDRGWEQYF; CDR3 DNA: TGTGCCAGCAGCTTCGACAGGGGATGGGAGCAGTACTTC
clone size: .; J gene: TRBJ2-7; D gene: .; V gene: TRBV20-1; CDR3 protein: CSTLGGSYEQYF; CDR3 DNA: TGCAGTACTTTGGGGGGAAGCTACGAGCAGTACTTC
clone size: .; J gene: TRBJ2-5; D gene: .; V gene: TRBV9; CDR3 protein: CASSVGEGIGTETQYF; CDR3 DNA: TGTGCCAGCAGCGTAGGAGAGGGAATAGGTACGGAGACCCAGTACTTC
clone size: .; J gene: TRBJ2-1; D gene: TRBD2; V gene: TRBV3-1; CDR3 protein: CASRPSLADSYNEQFF; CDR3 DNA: TGTGCCAGCAGACCTTCACTAGCGGACTCCTACAATGAGCAGTTCTTC
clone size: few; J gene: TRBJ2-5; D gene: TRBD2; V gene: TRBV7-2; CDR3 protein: CASSWDSGRKETQYF; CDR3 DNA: TGTGCCAGCAGCTGGGATAGCGGGAGGAAAGAGACCCAGTACTTC
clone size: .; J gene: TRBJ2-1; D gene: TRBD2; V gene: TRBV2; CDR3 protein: CASVGSLAGHNEQFF; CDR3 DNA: TGTGCCAGCGTGGGGTCCCTAGCGGGGCACAATGAGCAGTTCTTC
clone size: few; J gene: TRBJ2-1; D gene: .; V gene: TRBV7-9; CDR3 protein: CASSLDPSLSYNEQFF; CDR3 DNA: TGTGCCAGCAGCTTAGATCCCAGCCTCTCCTACAATGAGCAGTTCTTC
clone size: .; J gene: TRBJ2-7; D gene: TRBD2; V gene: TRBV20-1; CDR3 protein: CSARDPRLAGVYEQYF; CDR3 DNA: TGCAGTGCTAGAGATCCCCGACTAGCGGGAGTGTACGAGCAGTACTTC
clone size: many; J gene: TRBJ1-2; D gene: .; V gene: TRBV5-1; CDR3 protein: CASSLDGGNYGYTF; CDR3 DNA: TGCGCCAGCAGCTTAGATGGGGGGAATTATGGCTACACCTTC
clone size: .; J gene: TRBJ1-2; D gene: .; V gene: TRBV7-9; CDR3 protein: CASSVLTVYGYTF; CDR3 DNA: TGTGCCAGCAGCGTCCTGACCGTCTATGGCTACACCTTC
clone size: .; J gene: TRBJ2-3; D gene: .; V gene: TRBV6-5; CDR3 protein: CASSYSRSSDTQYF; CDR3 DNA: TGTGCCAGCAGTTACTCGCGTAGTTCAGATACGCAGTATTTT
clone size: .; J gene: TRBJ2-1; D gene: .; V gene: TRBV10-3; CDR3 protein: CAIGFANNEQFF; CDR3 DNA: TGTGCCATCGGATTCGCGAACAATGAGCAGTTCTTC
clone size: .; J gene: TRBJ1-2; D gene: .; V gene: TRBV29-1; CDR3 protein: CSSLGMDYGYTF; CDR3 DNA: TGCAGCTCCCTGGGGATGGACTATGGCTACACCTTC
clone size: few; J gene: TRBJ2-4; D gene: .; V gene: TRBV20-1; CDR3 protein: CSAGFSKNIQYF; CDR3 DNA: TGCAGTGCTGGGTTTAGCAAAAACATTCAGTACTTC
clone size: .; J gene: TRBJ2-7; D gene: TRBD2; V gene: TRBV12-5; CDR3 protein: CASGLAPAGTTSEQYF; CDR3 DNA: TGTGCTAGTGGTTTGGCCCCAGCGGGAACTACGAGCGAGCAGTACTTC
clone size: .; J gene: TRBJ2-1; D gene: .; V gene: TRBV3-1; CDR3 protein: CAAPVSSYNEQFF; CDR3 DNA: TGTGCCGCCCCAGTGAGCTCCTACAATGAGCAGTTCTTC
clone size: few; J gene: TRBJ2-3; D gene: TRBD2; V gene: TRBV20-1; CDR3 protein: CSARDSTSGSDTQYF; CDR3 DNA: TGCAGTGCTAGAGATTCGACTAGCGGGAGCGATACGCAGTATTTT